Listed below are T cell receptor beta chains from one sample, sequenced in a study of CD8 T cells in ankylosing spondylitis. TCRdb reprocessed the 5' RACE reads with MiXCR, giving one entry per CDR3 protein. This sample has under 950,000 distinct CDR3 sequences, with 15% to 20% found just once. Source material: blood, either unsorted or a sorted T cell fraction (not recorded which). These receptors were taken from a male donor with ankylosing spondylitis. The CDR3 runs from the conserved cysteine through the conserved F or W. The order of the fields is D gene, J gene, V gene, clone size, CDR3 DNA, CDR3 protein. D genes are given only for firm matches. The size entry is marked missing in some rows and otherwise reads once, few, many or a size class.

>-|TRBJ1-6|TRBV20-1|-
TGCAGTGCAACAGAGGCGGATTCACCCCTCCACTTT
CSATEADSPLHF
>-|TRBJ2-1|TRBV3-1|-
TGTGCCAGCAGCCAAGGGGACCAAAACCCTTTCAAGGAGCAGTTCTTC
CASSQGDQNPFKEQFF
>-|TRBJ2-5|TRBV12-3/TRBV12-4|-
TGTGCCAGCAGTTTTTCGGGCAGGCCCAACCAAGAGACCCAGTACTTC
CASSFSGRPNQETQYF
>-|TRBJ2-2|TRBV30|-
TGTGCCTGGAGTGGAGGGAATACTAACACCGGGGAGCTGTTTTTT
CAWSGGNTNTGELFF
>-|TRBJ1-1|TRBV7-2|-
TGTGCCAGCAGCCCAATAGGGTTCACTGAAGCTTTCTTT
CASSPIGFTEAFF
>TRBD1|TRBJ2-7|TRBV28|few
TGTGCCAGCAGTTGGCGGGACAGGGCTCACGAGCAGTACTTC
CASSWRDRAHEQYF
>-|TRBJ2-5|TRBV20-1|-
TGCAGTGCTAGGGTCGGACCCCTCCAAGAGACCCAGTACTTC
CSARVGPLQETQYF
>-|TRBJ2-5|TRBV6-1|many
TGTGCCAGCAGCGCCGAAGGGCGATGGACCCAGTACTTC
CASSAEGRWTQYF
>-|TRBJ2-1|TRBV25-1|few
TGTGCCAGCAGTGAATACGGTAGTTGGATCTTC
CASSEYGSWIF
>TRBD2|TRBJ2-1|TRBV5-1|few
TGCGCCAGCAGCTTCCCGCGGGGGTACAATGAGCAGTTCTTC
CASSFPRGYNEQFF